This T cell receptor beta chain was recovered during a study of cytotoxic CD8 clonotypes in ibrutinib-treated CLL. Study results and caveats: Public clonotypes, rarely seen, contracted or held steady on treatment.

Of note for this clone: Antigen: not known.

Investigators sought sequencing depths of between 1 in 200,000 and 1 in 1 million T cells. Measured with immunoSEQ multiplex PCR; TCRdb has only the in-frame clones, and not every one. This sample has approximately 120,000 clones, with approximately 58% found just once. The CDR3 is 13 residues long. The V gene lost 8 bases and the J gene lost 2 bases, with 13 bases spanning the gap. The germline CDR1 and CDR2 sequences are MNHEY and SMNVEV (reference sequence). The material sequenced was PBMCs, taken after 24 months of ibrutinib treatment. This rearrangement joins TRBV27 to TRBJ2-7, with D maybe TRBD2 (6 bases). The sequence was obtained from a human donor with chronic lymphocytic leukemia. In DNA form, the CDR3 reads TGTGCCAGCGCCCAGCGGGCCGCCTACGAGCAGTACTTC. This gives the protein CASAQRAAYEQYF.